The source of this TCR beta chain is a study of human T cells and chemical hapten exposure. The time point here: patch test 2, 6 weeks after DPC sensitization. Treatment denoted: therapeutic diphenylcyclopropenone sensitization with weekly scalp DPC. The V gene lost 10 bases and the J gene lost 5 bases, with 17 bases spanning the gap. The CDR3 length is 13 residues. CDR1 and CDR2 (germline): MNHEY, SMNVEV (reference sequence). This clonotype was counted many times. TCRdb called the RACE reads again in MiXCR, with one record for every CDR3 protein. The sample carries about 80,000 distinct CDR3 sequences, about a tenth recorded once.

This chain links TRBV27 with TRBJ2-5; D perhaps matches TRBD2 (5 bases). Sequencing used whole blood, obtained in connection with sensitization to the hapten diphenylcyclopropenone (DPC). This TCR derives from a woman aged 30 to 39 with alopecia areata. Some clones in this sample may be carry-over from other donors' samples. The CDR3 spells CATSMRVRETQYF. CDR3 sequence (DNA): TGTGCCACCTCGATGAGGGTCCGGGAGACCCAGTACTTC.